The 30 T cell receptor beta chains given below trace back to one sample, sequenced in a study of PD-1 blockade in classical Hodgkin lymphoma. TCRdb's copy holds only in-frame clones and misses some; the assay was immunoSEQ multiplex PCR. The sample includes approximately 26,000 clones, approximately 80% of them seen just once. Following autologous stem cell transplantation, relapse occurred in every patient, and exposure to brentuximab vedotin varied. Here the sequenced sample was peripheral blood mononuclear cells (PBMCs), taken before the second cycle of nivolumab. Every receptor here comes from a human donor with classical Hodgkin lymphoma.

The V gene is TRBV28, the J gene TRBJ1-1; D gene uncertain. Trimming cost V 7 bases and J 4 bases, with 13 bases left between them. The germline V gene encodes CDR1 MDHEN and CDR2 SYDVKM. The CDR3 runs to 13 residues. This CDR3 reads CASTADVGTEAFF. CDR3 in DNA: TGTGCCAGCACCGCGGACGTGGGCACTGAAGCTTTCTTT.

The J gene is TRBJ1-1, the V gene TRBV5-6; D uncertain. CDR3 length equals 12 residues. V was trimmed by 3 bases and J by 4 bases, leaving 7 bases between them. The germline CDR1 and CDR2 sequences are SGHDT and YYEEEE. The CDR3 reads CASSYGSTEAFF. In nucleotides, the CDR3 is TGTGCCAGCAGCTACGGTTCCACTGAAGCTTTCTTT.

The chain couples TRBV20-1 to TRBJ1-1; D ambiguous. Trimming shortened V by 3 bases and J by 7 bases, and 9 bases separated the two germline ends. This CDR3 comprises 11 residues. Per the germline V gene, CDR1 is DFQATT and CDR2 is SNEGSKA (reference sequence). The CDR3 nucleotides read TGCAGTGCTAGCATCTACGGTGAAGCTTTCTTT. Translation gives CSASIYGEAFF.

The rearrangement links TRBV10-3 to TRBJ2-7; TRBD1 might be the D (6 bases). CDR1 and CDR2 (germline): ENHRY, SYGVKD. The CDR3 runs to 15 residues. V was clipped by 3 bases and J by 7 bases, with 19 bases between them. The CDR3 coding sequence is TGTGCCATCAGTGAAAGGGGGTACAGGGCAGTAGAGCAGTACTTC. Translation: CAISERGYRAVEQYF.

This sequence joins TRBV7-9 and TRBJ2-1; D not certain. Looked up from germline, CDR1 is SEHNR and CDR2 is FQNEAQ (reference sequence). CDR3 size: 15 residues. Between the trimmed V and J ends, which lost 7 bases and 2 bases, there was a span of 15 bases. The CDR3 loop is CASTKGSGAYNEQFF. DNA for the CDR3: TGTGCCAGCACCAAGGGTAGTGGAGCCTACAATGAGCAGTTCTTC.

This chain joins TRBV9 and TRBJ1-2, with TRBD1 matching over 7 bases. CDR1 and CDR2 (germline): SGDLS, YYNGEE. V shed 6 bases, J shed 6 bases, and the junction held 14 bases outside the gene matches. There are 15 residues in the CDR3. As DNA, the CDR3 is TGTGCCAGCACACTCACCCCGACAGGGCGACATGGCTACACCTTC. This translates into CASTLTPTGRHGYTF.

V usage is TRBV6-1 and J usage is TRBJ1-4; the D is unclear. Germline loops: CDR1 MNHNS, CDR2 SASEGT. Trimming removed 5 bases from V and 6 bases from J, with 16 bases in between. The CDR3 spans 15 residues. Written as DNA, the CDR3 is TGTGCCAGCAGTTCCGGCTCCCATGGGGATGAAAAACTGTTTTTT. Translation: CASSSGSHGDEKLFF.

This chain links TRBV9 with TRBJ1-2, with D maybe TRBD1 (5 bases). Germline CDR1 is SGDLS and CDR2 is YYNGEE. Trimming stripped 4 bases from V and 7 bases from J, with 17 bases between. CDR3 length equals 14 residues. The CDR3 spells CASSTDPGTVGYTF. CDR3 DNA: TGTGCCAGCAGCACTGACCCCGGGACGGTTGGCTACACCTTC.

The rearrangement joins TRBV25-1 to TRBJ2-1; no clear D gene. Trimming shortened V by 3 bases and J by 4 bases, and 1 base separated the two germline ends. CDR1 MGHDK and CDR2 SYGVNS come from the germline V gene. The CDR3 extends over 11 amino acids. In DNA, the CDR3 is TGTGCCAGCAGTGATTACAATGAGCAGTTCTTC. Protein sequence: CASSDYNEQFF.

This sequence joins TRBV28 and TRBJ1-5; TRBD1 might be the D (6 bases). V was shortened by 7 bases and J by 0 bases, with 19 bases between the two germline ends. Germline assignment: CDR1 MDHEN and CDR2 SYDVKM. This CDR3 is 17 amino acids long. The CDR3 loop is CASNSLGGGYSNQPQHF. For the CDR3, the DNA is TGTGCCAGCAACAGCCTGGGAGGGGGGTATAGCAATCAGCCCCAGCATTTT.

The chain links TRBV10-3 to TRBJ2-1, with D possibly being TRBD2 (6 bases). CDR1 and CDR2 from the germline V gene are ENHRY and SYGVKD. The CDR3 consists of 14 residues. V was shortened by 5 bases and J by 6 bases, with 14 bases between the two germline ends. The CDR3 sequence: CAISNTLASNEQFF. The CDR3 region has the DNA TGTGCCATCAGTAATACACTAGCAAGCAATGAGCAGTTCTTC.

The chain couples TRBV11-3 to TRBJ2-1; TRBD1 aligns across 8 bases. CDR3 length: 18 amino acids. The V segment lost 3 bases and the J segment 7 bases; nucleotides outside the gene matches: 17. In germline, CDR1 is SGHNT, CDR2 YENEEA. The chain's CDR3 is CASSFGQGPSLSANEQFF. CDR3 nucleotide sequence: TGTGCCAGCAGCTTCGGACAGGGTCCTTCCCTTTCTGCGAATGAGCAGTTCTTC.

The CDR3 loop is CSVERSGVAAFF. The CDR3 DNA reads TGCAGCGTTGAAAGGTCGGGTGTCGCGGCTTTCTTT. V and J are TRBV29-1 and TRBJ1-1, with no clear D. Germline CDR1 and CDR2: SQVTM and ANQGSEA. Trimming removed 2 bases at V and 11 bases at J, with 15 bases between. The CDR3 loop spans 12 amino acids.

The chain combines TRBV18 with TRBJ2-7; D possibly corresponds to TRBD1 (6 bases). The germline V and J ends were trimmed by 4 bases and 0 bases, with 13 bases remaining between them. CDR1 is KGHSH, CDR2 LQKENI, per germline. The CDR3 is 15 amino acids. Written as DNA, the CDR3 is TGTGCCAGCTCACTCATTAGGGACAACTCCTACGAGCAGTACTTC. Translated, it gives CASSLIRDNSYEQYF.

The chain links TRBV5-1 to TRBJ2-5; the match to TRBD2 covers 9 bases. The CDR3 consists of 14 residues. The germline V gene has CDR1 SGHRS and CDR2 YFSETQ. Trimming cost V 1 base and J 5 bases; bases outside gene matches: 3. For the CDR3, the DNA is TGCGCCAGCAGCTTGATGGCGGGAGGGGAGACCCAGTACTTC. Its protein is CASSLMAGGETQYF. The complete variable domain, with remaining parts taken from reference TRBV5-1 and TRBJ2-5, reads KAGVTQTPRYLIKTRGQQVTLSCSPISGHRSVSWYQQTPGQGLQFLFEYFSETQRNKGNFPGRFSGRQFSNSRSEMNVSTLELGDSALYLCASSLMAGGETQYFGPGTRLLVL.

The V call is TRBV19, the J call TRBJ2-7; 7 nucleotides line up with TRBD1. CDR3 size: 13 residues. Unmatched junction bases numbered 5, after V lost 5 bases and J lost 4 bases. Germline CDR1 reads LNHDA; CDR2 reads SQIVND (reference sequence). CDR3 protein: CASSPGTVYEQYF. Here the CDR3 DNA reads TGTGCCAGTAGTCCCGGGACAGTGTACGAGCAGTACTTC.

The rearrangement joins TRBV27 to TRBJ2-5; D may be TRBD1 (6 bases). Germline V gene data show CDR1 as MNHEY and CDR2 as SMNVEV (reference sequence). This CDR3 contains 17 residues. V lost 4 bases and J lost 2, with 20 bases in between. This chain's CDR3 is CASSSLYPGAIQETQYF. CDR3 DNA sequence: TGTGCCAGCAGTTCTCTTTACCCAGGGGCGATACAAGAGACCCAGTACTTC.

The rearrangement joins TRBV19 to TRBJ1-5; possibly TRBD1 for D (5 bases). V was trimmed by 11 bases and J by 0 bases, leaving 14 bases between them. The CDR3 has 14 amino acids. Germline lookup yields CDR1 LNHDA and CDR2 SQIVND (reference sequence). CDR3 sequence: CAGTEKGSNQPQHF. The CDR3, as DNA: TGTGCCGGGACCGAAAAGGGTAGCAATCAGCCCCAGCATTTT.

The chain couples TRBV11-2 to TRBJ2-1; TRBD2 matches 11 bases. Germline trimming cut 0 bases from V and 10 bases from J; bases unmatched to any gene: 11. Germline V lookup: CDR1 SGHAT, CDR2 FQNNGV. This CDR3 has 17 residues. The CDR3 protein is CASSLDGALAGVWEQFF. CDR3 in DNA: TGTGCCAGCAGCTTAGACGGCGCACTAGCGGGAGTTTGGGAGCAGTTCTTC.

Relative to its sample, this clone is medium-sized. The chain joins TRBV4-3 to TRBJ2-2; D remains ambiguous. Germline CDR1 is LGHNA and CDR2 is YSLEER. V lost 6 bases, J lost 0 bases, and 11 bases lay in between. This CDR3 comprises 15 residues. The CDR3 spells CASRLSVTNTGELFF. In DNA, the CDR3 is TGCGCCAGCAGGCTATCCGTCACGAACACCGGGGAGCTGTTTTTT.

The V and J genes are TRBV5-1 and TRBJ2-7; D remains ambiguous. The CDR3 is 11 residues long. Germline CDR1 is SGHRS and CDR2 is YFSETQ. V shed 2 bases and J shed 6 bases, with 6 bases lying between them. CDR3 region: CASSFGFEQYF. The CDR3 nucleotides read TGCGCCAGCAGCTTTGGTTTCGAGCAGTACTTC.

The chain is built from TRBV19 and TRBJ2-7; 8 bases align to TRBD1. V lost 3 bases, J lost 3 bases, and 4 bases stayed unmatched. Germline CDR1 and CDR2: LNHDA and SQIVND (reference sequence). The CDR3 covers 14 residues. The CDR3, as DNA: TGTGCCAGTAGTATCAGGGGGCCTTACTACGAGCAGTACTTC. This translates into CASSIRGPYYEQYF.

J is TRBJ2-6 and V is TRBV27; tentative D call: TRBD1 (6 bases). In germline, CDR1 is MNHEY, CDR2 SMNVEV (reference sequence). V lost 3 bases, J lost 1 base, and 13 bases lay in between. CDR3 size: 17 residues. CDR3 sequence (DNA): TGTGCCAGCAGTTTGGAGGCAGGGGTTTCTGGGGCCAACGTCCTGACTTTC. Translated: CASSLEAGVSGANVLTF.

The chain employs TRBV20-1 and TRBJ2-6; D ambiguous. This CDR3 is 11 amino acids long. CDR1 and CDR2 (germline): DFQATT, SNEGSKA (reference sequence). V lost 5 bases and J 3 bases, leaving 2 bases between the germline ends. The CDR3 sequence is CSALGANVLTF. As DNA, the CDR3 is TGCAGTGCTCTTGGGGCCAACGTCCTGACTTTC.

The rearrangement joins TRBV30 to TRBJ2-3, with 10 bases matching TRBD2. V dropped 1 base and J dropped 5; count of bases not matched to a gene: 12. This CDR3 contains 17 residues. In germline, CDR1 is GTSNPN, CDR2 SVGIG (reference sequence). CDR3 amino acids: CAWSASRTSGHKDTQYF. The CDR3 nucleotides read TGTGCCTGGAGTGCCAGTCGGACTAGCGGACATAAAGATACGCAGTATTTT.

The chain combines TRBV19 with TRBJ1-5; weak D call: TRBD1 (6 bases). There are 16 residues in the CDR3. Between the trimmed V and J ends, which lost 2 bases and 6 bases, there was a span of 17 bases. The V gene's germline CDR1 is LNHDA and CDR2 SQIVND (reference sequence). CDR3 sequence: CASSISRLWDTQPQHF. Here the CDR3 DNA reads TGTGCCAGTAGTATATCTCGATTGTGGGACACTCAGCCCCAGCATTTT.

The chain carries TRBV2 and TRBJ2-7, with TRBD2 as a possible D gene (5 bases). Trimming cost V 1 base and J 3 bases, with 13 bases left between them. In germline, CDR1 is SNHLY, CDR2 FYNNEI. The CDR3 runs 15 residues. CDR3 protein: CASSEVLAAGYEQYF. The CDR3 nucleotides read TGTGCCAGCAGTGAAGTCCTGGCGGCGGGCTACGAGCAGTACTTC.

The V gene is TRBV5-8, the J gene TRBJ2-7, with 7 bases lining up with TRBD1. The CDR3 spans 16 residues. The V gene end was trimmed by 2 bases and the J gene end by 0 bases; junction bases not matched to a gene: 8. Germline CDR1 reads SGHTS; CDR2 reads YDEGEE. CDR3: CASSFGQVDSSYEQYF. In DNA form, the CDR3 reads TGTGCCAGCAGCTTCGGACAGGTAGATAGCTCCTACGAGCAGTACTTC.

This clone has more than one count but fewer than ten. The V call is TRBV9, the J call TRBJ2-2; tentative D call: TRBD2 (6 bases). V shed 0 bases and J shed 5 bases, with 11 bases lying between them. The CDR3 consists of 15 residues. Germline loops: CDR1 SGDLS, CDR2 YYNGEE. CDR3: CASSVETGGTGELFF. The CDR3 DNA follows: TGTGCCAGCAGCGTAGAAACAGGAGGGACCGGGGAGCTGTTTTTT. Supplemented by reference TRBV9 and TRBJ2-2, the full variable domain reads DSGVTQTPKHLITATGQRVTLRCSPRSGDLSVYWYQQSLDQGLQFLIQYYNGEERAKGNILERFSAQQFPDLHSELNLSSLELGDSALYFCASSVETGGTGELFFGEGSRLTVL.

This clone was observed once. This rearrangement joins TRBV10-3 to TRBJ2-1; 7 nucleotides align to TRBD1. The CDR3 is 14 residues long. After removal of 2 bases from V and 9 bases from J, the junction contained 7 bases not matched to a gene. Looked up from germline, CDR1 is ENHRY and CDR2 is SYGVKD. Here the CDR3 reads CAISEITGAGEQFF. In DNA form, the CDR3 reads TGTGCCATCAGTGAGATAACAGGGGCGGGTGAGCAGTTCTTC.